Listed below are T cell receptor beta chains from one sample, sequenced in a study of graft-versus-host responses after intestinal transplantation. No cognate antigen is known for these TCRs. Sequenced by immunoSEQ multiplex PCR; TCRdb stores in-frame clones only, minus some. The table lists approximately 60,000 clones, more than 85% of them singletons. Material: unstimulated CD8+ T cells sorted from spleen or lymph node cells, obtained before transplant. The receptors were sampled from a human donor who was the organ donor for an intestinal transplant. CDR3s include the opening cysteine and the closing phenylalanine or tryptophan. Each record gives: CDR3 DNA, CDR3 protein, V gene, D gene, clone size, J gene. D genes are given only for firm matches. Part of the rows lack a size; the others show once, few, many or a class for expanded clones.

CDR3nt: TGTGCCAGCAGTACAGGACAGGGGTGGTCTAACTATGGCTACACCTTC
CDR3aa: CASSTGQGWSNYGYTF
v_gene: TRBV28
d_gene: TRBD1
abundance: -
j_gene: TRBJ1-2

CDR3nt: TGTGCCAGCACCCTATCGCCTAGCAATCAGCCCCAGCATTTT
CDR3aa: CASTLSPSNQPQHF
v_gene: TRBV28
d_gene: -
abundance: medium-sized
j_gene: TRBJ1-5

CDR3nt: TGTGCCAGCAGCTTACACAGGGGGCAGTCCTATGGCTACACCTTC
CDR3aa: CASSLHRGQSYGYTF
v_gene: TRBV7-6
d_gene: TRBD1
abundance: -
j_gene: TRBJ1-2

CDR3nt: TGTGCCAGAAGACCCCAGGGGCCCGGGGCCAACGTCCTGACTTTC
CDR3aa: CARRPQGPGANVLTF
v_gene: TRBV5-3
d_gene: -
abundance: -
j_gene: TRBJ2-6

CDR3nt: TGTGCCAGCAGTACTCTCGTGGATCAGCCCCAGCATTTT
CDR3aa: CASSTLVDQPQHF
v_gene: TRBV28
d_gene: -
abundance: -
j_gene: TRBJ1-5

CDR3nt: TGTGCCAGTAGTATGGTTGGCGGGAGGGCGTACACCGGGGAGCTGTTTTTT
CDR3aa: CASSMVGGRAYTGELFF
v_gene: TRBV19
d_gene: TRBD2
abundance: once
j_gene: TRBJ2-2

CDR3nt: TGTGCCAGCAGTTTACAGACAGGGGGTTTTTTGTATGAGACCCAGTACTTC
CDR3aa: CASSLQTGGFLYETQYF
v_gene: TRBV28
d_gene: TRBD1
abundance: -
j_gene: TRBJ2-5

CDR3nt: TGTGCCAGCAGTTACCAGACAGGGGAAAAACTGTTTTTT
CDR3aa: CASSYQTGEKLFF
v_gene: TRBV6-5
d_gene: TRBD1
abundance: -
j_gene: TRBJ1-4

CDR3nt: TGTGCCAGCAGCTTAGAACAATCGGGAGGGCCGTGGGAGACCCAGTACTTC
CDR3aa: CASSLEQSGGPWETQYF
v_gene: TRBV7-9
d_gene: TRBD2
abundance: -
j_gene: TRBJ2-5

CDR3nt: TGTGCCAGCAGACTAGGGACTGGTTCCTTCATCTACGAGCAGTACTTC
CDR3aa: CASRLGTGSFIYEQYF
v_gene: TRBV28
d_gene: -
abundance: -
j_gene: TRBJ2-7

CDR3nt: TGTGCCAGCATAGGAGAGCCCGTCTACGAGCAGTACTTC
CDR3aa: CASIGEPVYEQYF
v_gene: TRBV2
d_gene: -
abundance: -
j_gene: TRBJ2-7

CDR3nt: TGTGCCAGCAGCCCTAGCTCGGTCCAAAGGATAATTGGCTACACCTTC
CDR3aa: CASSPSSVQRIIGYTF
v_gene: TRBV7-2
d_gene: -
abundance: -
j_gene: TRBJ1-2

CDR3nt: TGTGCCAGTAGTATTTTCGCAGATGCTAACTATGGCTACACCTTC
CDR3aa: CASSIFADANYGYTF
v_gene: TRBV19
d_gene: -
abundance: -
j_gene: TRBJ1-2

CDR3nt: TGTGCCAGCAGTTACTCGACACCATACTACACCGGGGAGCTGTTTTTT
CDR3aa: CASSYSTPYYTGELFF
v_gene: TRBV6-5
d_gene: -
abundance: -
j_gene: TRBJ2-2

CDR3nt: TGTGCCAGCAGCCGTGGACAGGGAAACTCTGGGGCCAACGTCCTGACTTTC
CDR3aa: CASSRGQGNSGANVLTF
v_gene: TRBV2
d_gene: TRBD1
abundance: -
j_gene: TRBJ2-6

CDR3nt: TGTGCCAGCAGCTTGGACGATGGAGGCACTGAAGCTTTCTTT
CDR3aa: CASSLDDGGTEAFF
v_gene: TRBV5-4
d_gene: -
abundance: once
j_gene: TRBJ1-1

CDR3nt: TGTGCCAGCAGCGGGATTGGGACTAGCGGGTTTACCGAGCAGTACTTC
CDR3aa: CASSGIGTSGFTEQYF
v_gene: TRBV9
d_gene: TRBD2
abundance: -
j_gene: TRBJ2-7

CDR3nt: TGTGCCAGCAGTGAAGCGGTGGGGAGTGAAAAACTGTTTTTT
CDR3aa: CASSEAVGSEKLFF
v_gene: TRBV6-1
d_gene: -
abundance: -
j_gene: TRBJ1-4

CDR3nt: TGTGCCAGCATCGAGCGGGGGCCTGGGGAGACCCAGTACTTC
CDR3aa: CASIERGPGETQYF
v_gene: TRBV28
d_gene: TRBD2
abundance: -
j_gene: TRBJ2-5

CDR3nt: TGTGCCAGCAGTTATAGCGGGAGCACAGATACGCAGTATTTT
CDR3aa: CASSYSGSTDTQYF
v_gene: TRBV11-2
d_gene: TRBD2
abundance: -
j_gene: TRBJ2-3

CDR3nt: TGTGCCTGTCGAGCGGGAAATGAGCAGTTCTTC
CDR3aa: CACRAGNEQFF
v_gene: TRBV30
d_gene: TRBD2
abundance: -
j_gene: TRBJ2-1

CDR3nt: TGTGCCAGCAGTTTTATCCGGGAACAGGGGAACGAGCAGTACTTC
CDR3aa: CASSFIREQGNEQYF
v_gene: TRBV28
d_gene: TRBD1
abundance: -
j_gene: TRBJ2-7

CDR3nt: TGTGCCAGCAGTTTATTCAACAGGGAGAAAGGGAATGAGCAGTTCTTC
CDR3aa: CASSLFNREKGNEQFF
v_gene: TRBV28
d_gene: -
abundance: -
j_gene: TRBJ2-1

CDR3nt: TGTGCCAGCAGTTTTGGAGTTCCTGAAGCTTTCTTT
CDR3aa: CASSFGVPEAFF
v_gene: TRBV28
d_gene: -
abundance: once
j_gene: TRBJ1-1

CDR3nt: TGTGCCAGCAGTGACTCGCGCGGGAGGGAGACAGATACGCAGTATTTT
CDR3aa: CASSDSRGRETDTQYF
v_gene: TRBV6-4
d_gene: TRBD2
abundance: -
j_gene: TRBJ2-3

CDR3nt: TGTGCCAGCAGTGAATATAGGAGGACAGGGCCAAAACTGTTTTTT
CDR3aa: CASSEYRRTGPKLFF
v_gene: TRBV25-1
d_gene: TRBD1
abundance: -
j_gene: TRBJ1-4